The 22 T cell receptor beta chains reported below all come from one sample, sequenced in a study of graft-versus-host responses after intestinal transplantation. Here immunoSEQ multiplex PCR was the method, and the copy in TCRdb shows in-frame clones only, minus some. The data show 45,000 to 50,000 clones, 85% to 95% seen once. This sample comprised PBMCs, obtained around 800 days after a first intestinal transplant, on the day of a second. The source is a human patient who received an intestinal transplant, so some T cells may come from the graft donor.

The chain links TRBV29-1 to TRBJ2-3, with D possibly matching TRBD2 (5 bases). The V gene's germline CDR1 is SQVTM and CDR2 ANQGSEA. With 7 bases removed from V and 2 bases from J, the gap between germline ends came to 13 bases. The CDR3 is made up of 13 amino acids. CDR3: CSEGLAFTDTQYF. In nucleotides, the CDR3 is TGCAGCGAAGGACTTGCCTTCACAGATACGCAGTATTTT.

The rearrangement links TRBV7-6 to TRBJ2-3, with D unresolved. There are 15 residues in the CDR3. V dropped 5 bases and J dropped 1 base, with 13 bases sitting between them. Per the germline V gene, CDR1 is SGHVS and CDR2 is FNYEAQ. This chain's CDR3 is CASSQFLERTDTQYF. In DNA, the CDR3 is TGTGCCAGCAGCCAATTTCTAGAGCGCACAGATACGCAGTATTTT.

This sequence joins TRBV25-1 and TRBJ1-3, with a weak D call TRBD1 (5 bases). V lost 5 bases, J lost 3 bases, and 14 bases lay in between. This CDR3 is built from 15 residues. In germline, CDR1 is MGHDK, CDR2 SYGVNS. The CDR3: CASSRGTSGGNTIYF. CDR3 coding DNA: TGTGCCAGCAGTAGAGGGACTTCTGGTGGAAACACCATATATTTT. Full variable domain (rest looked up from reference TRBV25-1 and TRBJ1-3): EADIYQTPRYLVIGTGKKITLECSQTMGHDKMYWYQQDPGMELHLIHYSYGVNSTEKGDLSSESTVSRIRTEHFPLTLESARPSHTSQYLCASSRGTSGGNTIYFGEGSWLTVV.

This chain joins TRBV7-9 and TRBJ2-3; D may be TRBD2 (5 bases). CDR1 and CDR2 from the germline V gene are SEHNR and FQNEAQ (reference sequence). With 5 bases removed from V and 2 bases from J, the gap between germline ends came to 11 bases. The CDR3 is 14 residues long. The CDR3 region has the DNA TGTGCCAGCAGCATTAGCGTCCCCACAGATACGCAGTATTTT. Encoded protein: CASSISVPTDTQYF.

V and J are TRBV11-2 and TRBJ2-2; D remains unclear. V lost 6 bases, J lost 1 base, and 12 bases lay in between. The CDR3 loop spans 15 amino acids. Looked up from germline, CDR1 is SGHAT and CDR2 is FQNNGV. CDR3 DNA sequence: TGTGCCAGCAGGAGAATAGGCGGGAACACCGGGGAGCTGTTTTTT. Its translation: CASRRIGGNTGELFF.

The chain is built from TRBV30 and TRBJ1-2; D is unresolved. The V end lost 0 bases, the J end lost 4 bases, and 6 bases lay between the germline ends. The germline V gene encodes CDR1 GTSNPN and CDR2 SVGIG (reference sequence). This CDR3 has 12 residues. CDR3: CAWSVRPYGYTF. CDR3 nucleotide sequence: TGTGCCTGGAGTGTAAGACCCTATGGCTACACCTTC.

The rearrangement links TRBV6-5 to TRBJ2-3; D is unclear. Between the trimmed V and J ends, which lost 5 bases and 5 bases, there was a span of 14 bases. The germline V gene has CDR1 MNHEY and CDR2 SVGAGI. The CDR3 is 14 amino acids. CDR3 nucleotide sequence: TGTGCCAGCAGTCCACTTCGTCCCGGAGATACGCAGTATTTT. It codes for CASSPLRPGDTQYF.

V is TRBV27 and J is TRBJ2-1; D is unresolved. The CDR3 is made up of 13 amino acids. Trimming removed 5 bases at V and 5 bases at J, with 10 bases between. CDR1 is MNHEY and CDR2 is SMNVEV in the germline V gene (reference sequence). The CDR3 is CASSRPGDNEQFF. CDR3 sequence (DNA): TGTGCCAGCAGTCGCCCAGGAGACAATGAGCAGTTCTTC.

The chain couples TRBV27 to TRBJ2-7; 8 bases align to TRBD2. The trim removed 1 base at V and 4 bases at J, leaving 6 bases unmatched. Germline lookup yields CDR1 MNHEY and CDR2 SMNVEV (reference sequence). This CDR3 has 15 residues. The CDR3 DNA sequence: TGTGCCAGCAGTTTATTCGGGACTAGGACATACGAGCAGTACTTC. It is translated as CASSLFGTRTYEQYF.

The J gene is TRBJ2-5, the V gene TRBV11-2, with D unclear. CDR3 length: 13 residues. Germline assignment: CDR1 SGHAT and CDR2 FQNNGV. V was clipped by 3 bases and J by 3 bases, with 8 bases between them. This CDR3 is CASSFSRKETQYF. Written as DNA, the CDR3 is TGTGCCAGCAGCTTCTCCAGAAAAGAGACCCAGTACTTC.

This clone was recorded once. The chain couples TRBV18 to TRBJ1-1; D remains unclear. The V and J ends lost 3 bases and 4 bases respectively, with 9 bases between them. Germline V gene lookup returns CDR1 KGHSH and CDR2 LQKENI. The CDR3 is 13 residues long. CDR3 sequence: CASSPPMVTEAFF. CDR3 bases: TGTGCCAGCTCACCCCCGATGGTCACTGAAGCTTTCTTT.

The table lists this clone with a count of one. J is TRBJ1-2 and V is TRBV30, with TRBD1 matching over 8 bases. Germline V CDR1 and CDR2: GTSNPN, SVGIG (reference sequence). The length of the CDR3 is 14 residues. V shed 7 bases, J shed 8 bases, and the junction held 15 bases outside the gene matches. The CDR3 reads CAYGQRLTGEGYTF. CDR3 nucleotides: TGTGCCTATGGACAACGGTTGACAGGGGAGGGCTACACCTTC. The whole variable domain, filled in from reference TRBV30 and TRBJ1-2, reads SQTIHQWPATLVQPVGSPLSLECTVEGTSNPNLYWYRQAAGRGLQLLFYSVGIGQISSEVPQNLSASRPQDRQFILSSKKLLLSDSGFYLCAYGQRLTGEGYTFGSGTRLTVV.

The rearrangement links TRBV7-9 to TRBJ2-5; 11 bases map to TRBD1. The J call may be in error: the DNA end matches TRBJ2-7 better. Germline V CDR1 and CDR2: SEHNR, FQNEAQ (reference sequence). CDR3 length: 15 residues. CDR3 region: CASSLGDRGTYEQYF. For the CDR3, the DNA is TGTGCCAGCAGCTTGGGGGACAGGGGGACCTACGAGCAGTACTTC.

The J gene is TRBJ1-1, the V gene TRBV30; tentatively, D is TRBD1 (5 bases). Between the trimmed V and J ends, which lost 3 bases and 5 bases, there was a span of 13 bases. Germline V gene sequence: CDR1 GTSNPN, CDR2 SVGIG (reference sequence). This CDR3 has 13 residues. The CDR3 nucleotides are TGTGCCTGGAGGTCAGGGTTCGGAACTGAAGCTTTCTTT. Encoded protein: CAWRSGFGTEAFF.

This chain uses TRBV6-4 with TRBJ2-3, with 16 positions matching TRBD2. Trimming took 6 bases from V and 6 from J; bases not matched to a gene: 15. The CDR3 contains 19 residues. CDR1 and CDR2 (germline): MRHNA, SNTAGT. Here the CDR3 reads CASSLATGGLAGGPDTQYF. CDR3 bases: TGTGCCAGCAGCCTTGCGACGGGGGGACTAGCGGGAGGGCCGGATACGCAGTATTTT.

The CDR3 is CASSLAGGPQTQYF. The CDR3 bases are TGTGCCAGCAGCTTGGCTGGCGGTCCGCAGACCCAGTACTTC. The genes are TRBV5-8 and TRBJ2-5; no firm D call. Per the germline V gene, CDR1 is SGHTS and CDR2 is YDEGEE. The V end was cut by 0 bases, the J end by 6 bases, with 12 bases between. This CDR3 contains 14 residues.

The chain has TRBV7-9 and TRBJ1-2, with D possibly being TRBD1 (5 bases). Trimming removed 5 bases at V and 8 bases at J, with 12 bases between. From germline, CDR1 is SEHNR and CDR2 FQNEAQ (reference sequence). The CDR3 has 12 residues. CDR3 coding DNA: TGTGCCAGCAGCCGAGAGAGGGACGGCTACACCTTC. It codes for CASSRERDGYTF.

The chain employs TRBV7-3 and TRBJ2-1, with TRBD2 matching over 8 bases. Losses at the gene ends were 5 bases for V and 0 bases for J; bases not matched to a gene: 3. This CDR3 contains 15 residues. CDR1 SGHTA and CDR2 FQGTGA come from the germline V gene. The CDR3 DNA sequence: TGTGCCAGCAGCCCTCTAGCGGGCTCCTACAATGAGCAGTTCTTC. Its protein is CASSPLAGSYNEQFF. The full variable domain, its missing parts supplied by reference TRBV7-3 and TRBJ2-1, is GAGVSQTPSNKVTEKGKYVELRCDPISGHTALYWYRQSLGQGPEFLIYFQGTGAADDSGLPNDRFFAVRPEGSVSTLKIQRTERGDSAVYLCASSPLAGSYNEQFFGPGTRLTVL.

V gene TRBV5-5 combines with J gene TRBJ2-7, with D maybe TRBD2 (5 bases). In germline, CDR1 is SGHKS, CDR2 YYEKEE (reference sequence). V lost 1 base to trimming and J lost 2 bases, with 16 bases between them. The CDR3 extends over 16 amino acids. CDR3 in amino acids: CASSLFPGNRAYEQYF. CDR3 nucleotide sequence: TGTGCCAGCAGCTTGTTTCCGGGGAATCGTGCCTACGAGCAGTACTTC.

The rearrangement links TRBV6-5 to TRBJ2-7, with D maybe TRBD2 (5 bases). Per the germline V gene, CDR1 is MNHEY and CDR2 is SVGAGI. The CDR3 contains 15 residues. The V end lost 7 bases, the J end lost 1 base, and 17 bases lay between the germline ends. The CDR3 sequence: CASTPRASTSYEQYF. The CDR3 coding sequence is TGTGCCAGCACCCCGCGGGCATCCACATCCTACGAGCAGTACTTC.

The chain uses TRBV7-6 and TRBJ2-2, with 12 bases aligning to TRBD2. V shed 4 bases and J 1 base; nucleotides not matched to a gene: 4. The germline V gene has CDR1 SGHVS and CDR2 FNYEAQ. The CDR3 loop spans 17 amino acids. The CDR3 loop reads CASSSRGLAGNTGELFF. The DNA for the CDR3 is TGTGCCAGCAGCTCTAGGGGACTAGCGGGGAACACCGGGGAGCTGTTTTTT.

The rearrangement uses TRBV6-6 and TRBJ2-7; the D gene is possibly TRBD1 (7 bases). This CDR3 has 14 residues. CDR1 is MNHNY and CDR2 is SVGAGI in the germline V gene (reference sequence). Trimming took 7 bases from V and 2 from J, leaving 15 bases between them. The CDR3 sequence is CASKGRGVTYEQYF. In DNA form, the CDR3 reads TGTGCCAGCAAGGGCAGGGGGGTAACCTACGAGCAGTACTTC.